These 8 T cell receptor beta chains share one sample of origin, sequenced in a study of blood T cells in healthy people across ages (dated by TCRdb to the mid-2010s). The method was 5' RACE. Reads for this sample came from an Illumina HiSeq 2500. A second roughly 7 to 12 cycle PCR used a sample-barcoded 5' primer and a J-beta primer mix. TCRdb handled the public reads itself, with Q25 trimming in fastp and clone calling in MiXCR, and kept productive beta chains. All rows with the same CDR3 protein become a single entry with the most common DNA and genes. Present in this sample are about 2 million distinct CDR3 sequences, just under 50% of which were seen just once. The ten biggest clones cover about 2.1% of the sample. Sequenced sample: blood. The receptors derive from a middle-aged woman in good health.

With respect to this clonotype: A read error is the likely source, as a far larger clone sits one nucleotide away. V and J are TRBV25-1 and TRBJ1-5; a possible D gene is TRBD1 (6 bases). V lost 4 bases, J lost 3 bases, and 7 bases lay in between. This CDR3 comprises 13 residues. Germline V gene sequence: CDR1 MGHDK, CDR2 SYGVNS. CDR3 region: CASSGQDNQPQHF. The CDR3, as DNA: TGTGCCAGCAGTGGACAGGACAATCAGCCCCAGCATTTT.

This clonotype appeared a few times. The J gene is TRBJ2-3, the V gene TRBV20-1, with 13 bases lining up with TRBD2. The CDR3 contains 16 residues. Germline assignment: CDR1 DFQATT and CDR2 SNEGSKA (reference sequence). Trimming removed 5 bases from V and 1 base from J; junction bases left unmatched: 6. The CDR3 spells CSARGLAGFGTDTQYF. The CDR3 DNA reads as TGCAGTGCTCGGGGACTAGCGGGGTTCGGCACAGATACGCAGTATTTT.

The V and J genes are TRBV20-1 and TRBJ2-5; D possibly corresponds to TRBD1 (6 bases). In germline, CDR1 is DFQATT, CDR2 SNEGSKA (reference sequence). This CDR3 has 14 amino acids. V dropped 6 bases and J dropped 0 bases, with 14 bases sitting between them. The CDR3 DNA follows: TGCAGTGCCGCCAAAGGACAGTACCAAGAGACCCAGTACTTC. Its protein is CSAAKGQYQETQYF.

This clonotype was recorded a few times. V usage is TRBV9 and J usage is TRBJ2-5, with 7 positions matching TRBD1. The CDR3 consists of 15 residues. V trimming: 0 bases; J trimming: 1 base; junction bases outside the gene matches: 3. Germline V gene lookup returns CDR1 SGDLS and CDR2 YYNGEE. For the CDR3, the DNA is TGTGCCAGCAGCGTAGATAGGGGGCCCCAAGAGACCCAGTACTTC. Its protein is CASSVDRGPQETQYF.

CDR3 sequence reads: CASSLVGHARIGQETQYF. As DNA, the CDR3 is TGTGCCAGCAGCTTAGTGGGTCACGCAAGAATCGGGCAAGAGACCCAGTACTTC. The V and J genes are TRBV7-9 and TRBJ2-5, with D uncertain. Per germline, CDR1 SEHNR and CDR2 FQNEAQ (reference sequence). Trimming took off 1 base at V and 2 bases at J, with 20 bases between the two ends. The CDR3 has 18 amino acids.

The chain joins TRBV20-1 to TRBJ2-3, with D perhaps TRBD1 (5 bases). This CDR3 contains 15 residues. The germline V gene has CDR1 DFQATT and CDR2 SNEGSKA (reference sequence). Trimming cost V 3 bases and J 1 base, with 14 bases left between them. CDR3 loop: CSASPIGVRTDTQYF. The CDR3 bases are TGCAGTGCTAGCCCCATAGGGGTCCGCACAGATACGCAGTATTTT.

This clonotype has more than one count but fewer than ten. V usage is TRBV28 and J usage is TRBJ2-5, with TRBD1 matching 7 bases. Trimming removed 8 bases from V and 11 bases from J; junction bases left unmatched: 14. Germline V gene lookup returns CDR1 MDHEN and CDR2 SYDVKM. CDR3 length: 13 residues. The CDR3 region has the DNA TGTGCCAGCCTTGGGGACAGCTACAATGAGCAGTACTTC. Protein product: CASLGDSYNEQYF.

The rearrangement uses TRBV9 and TRBJ2-5, with TRBD2 matching over 8 bases. V dropped 0 bases and J dropped 5; count of bases not matched to a gene: 6. The germline CDR1 and CDR2 sequences are SGDLS and YYNGEE. CDR3 length: 15 residues. The DNA of the CDR3 is TGTGCCAGCAGCGTAGGCCCTAGCGGGTGGGAGACCCAGTACTTC. Its protein is CASSVGPSGWETQYF.